This T cell receptor beta chain was observed in a study of cytomegalovirus exposure and HLA in healthy donors. A note on this clone: What it binds is unknown.

There are 17 residues in the CDR3. The V gene end was trimmed by 0 bases and the J gene end by 2 bases; junction bases not matched to a gene: 5. Germline lookup yields CDR1 SGHRS and CDR2 YFSETQ. Study-level results: Researchers counted approximately 160 TCR beta chains as cytomegalovirus-associated.

Data came from immunoSEQ multiplex PCR; TCRdb stores just in-frame clones and leaves some out. The sample carries approximately 220,000 clones, about 90% recorded once. The specimen was PBMCs. This TCR was recovered from a woman between 18 and 29 years old in good health and CMV-seronegative. The V and J genes are TRBV5-1 and TRBJ2-1; 10 bases are shared with TRBD2. The CDR3 here is CASSLATSGTAYNEQFF. The CDR3 DNA follows: TGCGCCAGCAGCTTGGCAACTAGCGGGACCGCCTACAATGAGCAGTTCTTC.